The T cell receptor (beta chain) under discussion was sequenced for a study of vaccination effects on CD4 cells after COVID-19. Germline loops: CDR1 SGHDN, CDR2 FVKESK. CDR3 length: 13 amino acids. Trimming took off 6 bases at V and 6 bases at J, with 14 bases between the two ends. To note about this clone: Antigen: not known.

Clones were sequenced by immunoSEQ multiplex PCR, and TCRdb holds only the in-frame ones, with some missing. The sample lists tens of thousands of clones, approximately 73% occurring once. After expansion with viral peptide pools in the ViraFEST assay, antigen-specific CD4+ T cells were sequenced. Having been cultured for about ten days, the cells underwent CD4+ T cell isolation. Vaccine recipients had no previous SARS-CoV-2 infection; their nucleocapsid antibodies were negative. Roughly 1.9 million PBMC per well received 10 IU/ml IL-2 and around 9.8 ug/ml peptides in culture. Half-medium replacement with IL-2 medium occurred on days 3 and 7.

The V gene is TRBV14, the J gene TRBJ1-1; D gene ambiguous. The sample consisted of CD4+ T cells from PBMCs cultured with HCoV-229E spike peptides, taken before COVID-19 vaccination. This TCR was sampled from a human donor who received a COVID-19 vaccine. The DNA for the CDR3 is TGTGCCAGCAGGCGACACGGTATACCTGAAGCTTTCTTT. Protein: CASRRHGIPEAFF. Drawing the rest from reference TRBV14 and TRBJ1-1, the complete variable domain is EAGVTQFPSHSVIEKGQTVTLRCDPISGHDNLYWYRRVMGKEIKFLLHFVKESKQDESGMPNNRFLAERTGGTYSTLKVQPAELEDSGVYFCASRRHGIPEAFFGQGTRLTVV.